This T cell receptor beta chain was profiled in a study of cytomegalovirus exposure and HLA in healthy donors. On the study more broadly: Across roughly 400 genotyped donors, approximately 80% landed in the Caucasian-associated ancestry cluster.

It was with 60 Vbeta and 13 Jbeta primers that the PCR ran. The method was immunoSEQ multiplex PCR; TCRdb's version includes in-frame clones alone and lacks a portion of them. The repertoire holds 75,000 to 100,000 clones, with around 64% as singletons. This CDR3 region has 14 residues. The ends were cut back, 7 bases at V and 4 bases at J, with 19 bases in the middle. The germline gives CDR1 SQVTM, CDR2 ANQGSEA. Sequencing input: PBMCs. The clonotype comes from a man between 60 and 75 years old in good health and CMV-seronegative. The chain couples TRBV29-1 to TRBJ1-1; no clear D. The CDR3 nucleotides are TGCAGCGCTAGACCCACACTGCGGAGCACTGAAGCTTTCTTT. This codes for CSARPTLRSTEAFF.